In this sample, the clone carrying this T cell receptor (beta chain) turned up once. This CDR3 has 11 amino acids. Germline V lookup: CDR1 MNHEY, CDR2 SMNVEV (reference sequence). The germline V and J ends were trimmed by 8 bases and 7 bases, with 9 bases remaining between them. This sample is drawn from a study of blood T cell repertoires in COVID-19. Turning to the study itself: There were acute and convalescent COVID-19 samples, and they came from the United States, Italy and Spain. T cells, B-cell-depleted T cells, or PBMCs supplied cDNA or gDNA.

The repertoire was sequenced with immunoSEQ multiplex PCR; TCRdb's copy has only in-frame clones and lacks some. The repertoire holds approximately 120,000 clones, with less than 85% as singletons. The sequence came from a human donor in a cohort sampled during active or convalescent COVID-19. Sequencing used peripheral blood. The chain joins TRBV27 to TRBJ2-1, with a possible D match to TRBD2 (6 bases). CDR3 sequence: CASFGGNEQFF. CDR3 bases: TGTGCCAGCTTTGGGGGGAATGAGCAGTTCTTC.